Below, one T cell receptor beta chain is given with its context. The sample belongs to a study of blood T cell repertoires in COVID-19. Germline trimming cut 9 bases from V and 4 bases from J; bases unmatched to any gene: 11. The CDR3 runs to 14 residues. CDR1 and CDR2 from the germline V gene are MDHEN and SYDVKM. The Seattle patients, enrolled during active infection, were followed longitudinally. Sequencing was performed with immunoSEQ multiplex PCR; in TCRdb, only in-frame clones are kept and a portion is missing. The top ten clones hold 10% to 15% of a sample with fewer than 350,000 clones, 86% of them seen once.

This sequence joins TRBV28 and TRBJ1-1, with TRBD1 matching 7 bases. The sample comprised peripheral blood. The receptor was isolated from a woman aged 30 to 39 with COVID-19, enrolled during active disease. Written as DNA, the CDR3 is TGTGCCAGTGTTACAGGGGCCGGTAGCACTGAAGCTTTCTTT. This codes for CASVTGAGSTEAFF.